The text below deals with one T cell receptor (beta chain). Its cognate antigen is unknown. The sample is drawn from a study of shared clonotypes between healthy human individuals. Study-level findings and limits: Relative to memory subsets, naive subsets generally showed larger estimated richness. Blood was the only sampled material, and tissue repertoires likely differ. Rarefaction analysis demonstrated incomplete sorted-subset sequencing notwithstanding large depth.

The method was immunoSEQ multiplex PCR; TCRdb's version includes in-frame clones alone and lacks a portion of them. This sample carries 980,000 or so clones, about 80% of them seen once, and the ten largest clones take nearly 1.5%. Each donor was a Caucasian adult residing in Nashville, Tennessee. There are 16 residues in the CDR3. Trimming stripped 0 bases from V and 3 bases from J, with 14 bases between. Germline V gene lookup returns CDR1 KGHSH and CDR2 LQKENI. This sequence joins TRBV18 and TRBJ1-1, with D perhaps TRBD1 (5 bases). Sample: memory CD4+ T cells sorted from blood. Subset specified: CD45RA-negative fraction. The sequence came from a man aged 18 to 29 in good health. The CDR3 protein is CASSPPVGGRYTEAFF. DNA for the CDR3: TGTGCCAGCTCACCACCGGTGGGGGGAAGGTACACTGAAGCTTTCTTT.